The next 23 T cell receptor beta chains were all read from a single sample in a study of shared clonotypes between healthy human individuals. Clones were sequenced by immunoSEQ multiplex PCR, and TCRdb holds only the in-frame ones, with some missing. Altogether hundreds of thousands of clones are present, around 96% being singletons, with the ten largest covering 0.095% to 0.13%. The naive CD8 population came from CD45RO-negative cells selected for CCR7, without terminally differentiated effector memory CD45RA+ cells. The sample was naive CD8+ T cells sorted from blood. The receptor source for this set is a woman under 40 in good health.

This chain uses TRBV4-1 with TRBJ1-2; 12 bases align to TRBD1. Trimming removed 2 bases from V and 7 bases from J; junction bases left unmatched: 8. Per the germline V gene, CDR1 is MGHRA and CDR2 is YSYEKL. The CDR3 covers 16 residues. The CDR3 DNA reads TGCGCCAGCAGCCAACCCCGGGACAGGGGGCTAGGTGGCTACACCTTC. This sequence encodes CASSQPRDRGLGGYTF.

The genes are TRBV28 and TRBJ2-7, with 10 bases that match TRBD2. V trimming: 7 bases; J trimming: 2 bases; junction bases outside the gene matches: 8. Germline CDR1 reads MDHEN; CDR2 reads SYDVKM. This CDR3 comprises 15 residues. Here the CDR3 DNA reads TGTGCCAGCAAACCTAGCGGGGGAATTCCCTACGAGCAGTACTTC. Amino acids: CASKPSGGIPYEQYF.

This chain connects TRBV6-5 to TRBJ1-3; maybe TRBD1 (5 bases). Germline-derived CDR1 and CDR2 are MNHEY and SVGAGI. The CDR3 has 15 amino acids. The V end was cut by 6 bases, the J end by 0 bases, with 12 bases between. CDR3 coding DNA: TGTGCCAGCAGCCTATCGGGGCTCTCTGGAAACACCATATATTTT. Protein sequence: CASSLSGLSGNTIYF.

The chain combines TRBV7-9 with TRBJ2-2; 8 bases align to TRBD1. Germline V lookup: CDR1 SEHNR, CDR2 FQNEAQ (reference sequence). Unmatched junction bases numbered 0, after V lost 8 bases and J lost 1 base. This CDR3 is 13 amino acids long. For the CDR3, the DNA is TGTGCCAGCGGACAGGGGAACACCGGGGAGCTGTTTTTT. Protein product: CASGQGNTGELFF.

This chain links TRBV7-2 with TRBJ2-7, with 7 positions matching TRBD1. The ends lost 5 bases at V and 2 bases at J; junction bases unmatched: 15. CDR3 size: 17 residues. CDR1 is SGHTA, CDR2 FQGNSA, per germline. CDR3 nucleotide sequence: TGTGCCAGCAGCCCCTTACGAATGGCAGGGACAGCCTACGAGCAGTACTTC. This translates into CASSPLRMAGTAYEQYF.

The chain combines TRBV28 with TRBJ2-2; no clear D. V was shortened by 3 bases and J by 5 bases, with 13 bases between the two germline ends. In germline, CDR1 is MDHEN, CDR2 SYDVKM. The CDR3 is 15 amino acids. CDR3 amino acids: CASSFLDGWTGELFF. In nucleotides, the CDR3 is TGTGCCAGCAGTTTCTTGGATGGGTGGACCGGGGAGCTGTTTTTT. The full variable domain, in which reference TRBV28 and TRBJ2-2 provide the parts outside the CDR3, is DVKVTQSSRYLVKRTGEKVFLECVQDMDHENMFWYRQDPGLGLRLIYFSYDVKMKEKGDIPEGYSVSREKKERFSLILESASTNQTSMYLCASSFLDGWTGELFFGEGSRLTVL.

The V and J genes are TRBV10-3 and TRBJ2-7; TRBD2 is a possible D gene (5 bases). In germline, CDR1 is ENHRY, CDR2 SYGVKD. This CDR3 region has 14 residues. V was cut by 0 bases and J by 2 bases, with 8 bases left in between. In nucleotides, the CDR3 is TGTGCCATCAGTGAGTCGAGGGATACCTACGAGCAGTACTTC. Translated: CAISESRDTYEQYF.

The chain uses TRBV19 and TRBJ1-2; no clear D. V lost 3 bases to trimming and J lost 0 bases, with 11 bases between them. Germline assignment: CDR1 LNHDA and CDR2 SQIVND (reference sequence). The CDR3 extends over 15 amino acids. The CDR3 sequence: CASSMLSLANYGYTF. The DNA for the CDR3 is TGTGCCAGTAGTATGCTAAGCCTTGCTAACTATGGCTACACCTTC. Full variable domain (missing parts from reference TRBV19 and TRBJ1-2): DGGITQSPKYLFRKEGQNVTLSCEQNLNHDAMYWYRQDPGQGLRLIYYSQIVNDFQKGDIAEGYSVSREKKESFPLTVTSAQKNPTAFYLCASSMLSLANYGYTFGSGTRLTVV.

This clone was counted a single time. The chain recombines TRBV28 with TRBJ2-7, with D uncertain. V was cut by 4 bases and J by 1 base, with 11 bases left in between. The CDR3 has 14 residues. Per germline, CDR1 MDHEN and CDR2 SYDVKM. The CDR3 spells CASSSLAASYEQYF. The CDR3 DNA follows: TGTGCCAGCAGTTCCCTTGCAGCTTCCTACGAGCAGTACTTC.

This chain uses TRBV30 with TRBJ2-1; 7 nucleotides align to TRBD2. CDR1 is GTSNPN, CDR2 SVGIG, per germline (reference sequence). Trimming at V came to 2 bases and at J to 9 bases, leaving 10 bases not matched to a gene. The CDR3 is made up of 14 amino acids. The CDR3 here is CAWSWGSGLAEQFF. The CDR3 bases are TGTGCCTGGAGTTGGGGTAGCGGGCTCGCTGAGCAGTTCTTC.

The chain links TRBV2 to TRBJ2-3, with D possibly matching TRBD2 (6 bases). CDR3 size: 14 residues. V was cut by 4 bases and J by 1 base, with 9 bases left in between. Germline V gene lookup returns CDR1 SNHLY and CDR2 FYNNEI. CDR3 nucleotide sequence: TGTGCCAGCAGTGTGGGGGGAGGCACAGATACGCAGTATTTT. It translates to CASSVGGGTDTQYF.

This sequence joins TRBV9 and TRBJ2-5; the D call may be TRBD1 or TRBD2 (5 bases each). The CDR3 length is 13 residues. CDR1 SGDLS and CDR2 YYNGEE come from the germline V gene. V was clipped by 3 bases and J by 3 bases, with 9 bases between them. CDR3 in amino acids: CASSARGEETQYF. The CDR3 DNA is TGTGCCAGCAGCGCACGAGGGGAAGAGACCCAGTACTTC.

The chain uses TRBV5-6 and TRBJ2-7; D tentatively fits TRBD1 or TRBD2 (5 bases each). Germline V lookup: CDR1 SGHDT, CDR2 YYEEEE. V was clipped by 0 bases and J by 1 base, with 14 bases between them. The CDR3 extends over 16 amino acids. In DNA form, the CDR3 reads TGTGCCAGCAGCTTGGGTGGGGGTTGGGGATCCTACGAGCAGTACTTC. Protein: CASSLGGGWGSYEQYF.

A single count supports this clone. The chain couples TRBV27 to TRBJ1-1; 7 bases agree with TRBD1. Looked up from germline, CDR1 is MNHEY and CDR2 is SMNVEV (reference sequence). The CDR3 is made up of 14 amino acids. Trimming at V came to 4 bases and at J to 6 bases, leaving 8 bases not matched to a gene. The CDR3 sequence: CASSSEQGYSEAFF. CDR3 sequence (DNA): TGTGCCAGCAGTTCAGAACAGGGGTACTCTGAAGCTTTCTTT.

The CDR3 reads CASSEGGTNEKLFF. In DNA form, the CDR3 reads TGTGCCAGCAGCGAAGGGGGCACTAATGAAAAACTGTTTTTT. The chain carries TRBV9 and TRBJ1-4; 7 nucleotides agree with TRBD1. CDR1 and CDR2 (germline): SGDLS, YYNGEE. CDR3 length equals 14 residues. V shed 3 bases and J 2 bases; nucleotides not matched to a gene: 1.

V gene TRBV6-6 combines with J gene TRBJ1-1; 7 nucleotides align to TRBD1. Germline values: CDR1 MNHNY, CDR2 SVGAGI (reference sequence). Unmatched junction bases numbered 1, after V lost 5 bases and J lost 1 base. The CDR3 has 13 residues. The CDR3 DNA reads TGTGCCAGCAGTGACAGGGCGAACACTGAAGCTTTCTTT. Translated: CASSDRANTEAFF.

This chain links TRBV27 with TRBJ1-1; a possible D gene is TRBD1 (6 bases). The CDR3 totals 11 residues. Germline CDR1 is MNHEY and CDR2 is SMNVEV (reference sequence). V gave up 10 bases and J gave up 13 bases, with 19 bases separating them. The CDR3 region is CAIWRRGQYFF. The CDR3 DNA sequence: TGTGCCATTTGGCGTAGGGGACAATATTTCTTT.

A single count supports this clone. CDR3 sequence (DNA): TGTGCCAGTAGTATCATGACAGGGGGACTGAAGAACACCATATATTTT. Its translation: CASSIMTGGLKNTIYF. V and J are TRBV19 and TRBJ1-3, with TRBD1 identical over 9 bases. The germline gives CDR1 LNHDA, CDR2 SQIVND (reference sequence). The CDR3 sequence is 16 residues long. V trimming: 3 bases; J trimming: 7 bases; junction bases outside the gene matches: 10.

The CDR3 here is CSVRAVRTQYF. Here the CDR3 DNA reads TGCAGCGTCCGAGCAGTAAGGACCCAGTACTTC. V usage is TRBV29-1 and J usage is TRBJ2-5; D remains unclear. V lost 6 bases and J lost 7, with 12 bases in between. The CDR3 runs to 11 residues. Per the germline V gene, CDR1 is SQVTM and CDR2 is ANQGSEA.

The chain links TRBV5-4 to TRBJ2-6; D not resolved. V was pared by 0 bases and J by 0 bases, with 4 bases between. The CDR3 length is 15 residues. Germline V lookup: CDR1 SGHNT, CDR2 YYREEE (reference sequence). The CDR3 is CASSLEISGANVLTF. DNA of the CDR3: TGTGCCAGCAGCTTGGAAATCTCTGGGGCCAACGTCCTGACTTTC.

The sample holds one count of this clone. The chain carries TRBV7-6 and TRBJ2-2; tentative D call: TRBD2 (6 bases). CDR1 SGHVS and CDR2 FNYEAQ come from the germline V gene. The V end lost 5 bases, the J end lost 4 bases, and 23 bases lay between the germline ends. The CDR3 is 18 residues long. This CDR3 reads CASSNLIREGAGTGELFF. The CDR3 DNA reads TGTGCCAGCAGCAACCTTATTCGCGAGGGAGCGGGCACCGGGGAGCTGTTTTTT.

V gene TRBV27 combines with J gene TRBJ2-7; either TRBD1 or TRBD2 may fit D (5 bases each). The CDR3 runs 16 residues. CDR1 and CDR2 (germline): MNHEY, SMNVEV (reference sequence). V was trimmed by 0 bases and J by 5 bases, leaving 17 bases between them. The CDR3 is CASSLSPSGHLDEQYF. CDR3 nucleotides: TGTGCCAGCAGTTTATCGCCGTCGGGGCATCTCGACGAGCAGTACTTC.

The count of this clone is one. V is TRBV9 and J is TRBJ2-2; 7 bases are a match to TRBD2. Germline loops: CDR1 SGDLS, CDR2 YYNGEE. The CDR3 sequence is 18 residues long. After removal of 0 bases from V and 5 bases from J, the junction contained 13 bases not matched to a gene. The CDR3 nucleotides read TGTGCCAGCAGCGTAGACAGATACGCGGGAGTAGGAACCGGGGAGCTGTTTTTT. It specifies CASSVDRYAGVGTGELFF.